This T cell receptor (beta chain) was recovered during a study of shared clonotypes between healthy human individuals. Remarks on this clone: As yet, its antigen is unknown. The junction shows a germline mismatch at one end, possibly a read error.

Naive CD4+ cells were CD45RA-selected; the remaining cells were memory. Study-wide points: Clonotypes which were not shared had lower generation probabilities than clonotypes that all four donors shared.

As processed by the authors: ImmunoSEQ gave junction-only sequences without quality scores, so filtering differed. Here immunoSEQ multiplex PCR was the method, and the copy in TCRdb shows in-frame clones only, minus some. The V and J calls and the clone size are those of that table, but D and trimming were determined from the DNA. The sample includes under 2,500,000 clones, approximately 95% of them seen just once. This CDR3 has 15 amino acids. CDR1 and CDR2 from the germline V gene are SGHNT and YENEEA. This TCR was sampled from a man younger than 30 in good health. Sequencing was done on a sample of naive CD4+ T cells sorted from blood. Subset denoted: CD45RA+ positively selected. The chain links TRBV11-3 to TRBJ2-1; 7 bases align to TRBD1. The CDR3 loop is CASSLDRATYNEQFF. The CDR3 bases are TGTGCCAGCAGCCTAGACAGGGCGACCTACAATGAGCAGTTCTTC.